This T cell receptor (beta chain) was profiled in a study of beta chain features in type 1 diabetes. Concerning this clone itself: Its cognate antigen is unknown.

CDR1 and CDR2 from the germline V gene are SEHNR and FQNEAQ (reference sequence). This CDR3 comprises 16 residues. Unmatched junction bases numbered 7, after V lost 5 bases and J lost 1 base. Findings of the study overall: Any role of HLA type in TCRB rearrangement remained unresolved here. Naive, central memory and Treg TCRB repertoires appeared more alike in patients than in healthy donors.

Sequencing targeted expressed TCRB transcripts, as all isolated RNA had been reverse transcribed. TCRdb's table, derived via immunoSEQ multiplex PCR, lists solely in-frame clones and lacks some. The sample records about 450,000 clones, roughly 10% being singletons. Blood was collected once per donor into heparin, averaging roughly 0.12 L. This TCR was recovered from a woman aged 18 to 35 in good health. The chain recombines TRBV7-9 with TRBJ2-1; TRBD1 aligns across 8 bases. Material: naive CD4+ T cells from blood. The CDR3 sequence: CASSPRTGRSYNEQFF. The CDR3 nucleotides are TGTGCCAGCAGCCCCCGGACAGGGCGGTCCTACAATGAGCAGTTCTTC. Drawing the rest from reference TRBV7-9 and TRBJ2-1, the complete variable domain is DTGVSQNPRHKITKRGQNVTFRCDPISEHNRLYWYRQTLGQGPEFLTYFQNEAQLEKSRLLSDRFSAERPKGSFSTLEIQRTEQGDSAMYLCASSPRTGRSYNEQFFGPGTRLTVL.